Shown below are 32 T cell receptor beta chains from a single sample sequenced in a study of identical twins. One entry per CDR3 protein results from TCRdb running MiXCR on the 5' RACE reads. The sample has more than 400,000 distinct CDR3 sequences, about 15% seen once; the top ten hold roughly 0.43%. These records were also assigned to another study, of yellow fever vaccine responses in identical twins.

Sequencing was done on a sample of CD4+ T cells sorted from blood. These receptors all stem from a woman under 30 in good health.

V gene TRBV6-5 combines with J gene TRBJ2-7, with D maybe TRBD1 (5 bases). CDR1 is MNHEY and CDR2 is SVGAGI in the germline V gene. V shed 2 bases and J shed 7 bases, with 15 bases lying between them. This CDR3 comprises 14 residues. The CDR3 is CASSYGPGIEEQYF. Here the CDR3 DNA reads TGTGCCAGCAGTTACGGTCCAGGGATTGAGGAGCAGTACTTC.

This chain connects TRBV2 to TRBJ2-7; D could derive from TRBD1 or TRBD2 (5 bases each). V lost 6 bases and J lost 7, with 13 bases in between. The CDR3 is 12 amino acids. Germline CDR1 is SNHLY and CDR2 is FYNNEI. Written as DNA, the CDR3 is TGTGCCAGCAGGGGCTGGGGGAGAGAGCAGTACTTC. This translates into CASRGWGREQYF. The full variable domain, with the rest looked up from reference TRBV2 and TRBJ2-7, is EPEVTQTPSHQVTQMGQEVILRCVPISNHLYFYWYRQILGQKVEFLVSFYNNEISEKSEIFDDQFSVERPDGSNFTLKIRSTKLEDSAMYFCASRGWGREQYFGPGTRLTVT.

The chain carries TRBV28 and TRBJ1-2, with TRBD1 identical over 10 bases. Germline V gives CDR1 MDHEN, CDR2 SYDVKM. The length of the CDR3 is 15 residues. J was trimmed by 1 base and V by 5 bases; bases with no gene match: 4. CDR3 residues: CASSLGTGVNYGYTF. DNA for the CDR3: TGTGCCAGCAGTCTAGGGACAGGGGTTAACTATGGCTACACCTTC.

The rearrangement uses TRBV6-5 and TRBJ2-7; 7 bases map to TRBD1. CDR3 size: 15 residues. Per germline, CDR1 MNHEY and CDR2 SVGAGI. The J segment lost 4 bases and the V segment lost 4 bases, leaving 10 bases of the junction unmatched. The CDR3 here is CASSWDSRPSYEQYV. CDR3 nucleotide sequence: TGTGCCAGCAGTTGGGACAGCCGCCCTTCATACGAGCAGTACGTC.

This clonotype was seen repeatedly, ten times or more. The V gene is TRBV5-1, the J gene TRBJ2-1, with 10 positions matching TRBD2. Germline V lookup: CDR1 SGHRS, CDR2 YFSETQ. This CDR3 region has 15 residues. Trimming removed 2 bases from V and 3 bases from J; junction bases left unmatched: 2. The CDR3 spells CASSFGLADYNEQFF. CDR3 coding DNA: TGCGCCAGCAGCTTCGGACTAGCGGACTACAATGAGCAGTTCTTC.

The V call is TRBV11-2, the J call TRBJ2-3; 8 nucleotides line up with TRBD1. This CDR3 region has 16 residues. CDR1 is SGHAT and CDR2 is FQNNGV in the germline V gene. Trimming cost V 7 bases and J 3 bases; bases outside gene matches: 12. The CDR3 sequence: CASIRRTGLVTDTQYF. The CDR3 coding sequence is TGTGCCAGCATACGTAGGACAGGGTTGGTTACAGATACGCAGTATTTT.

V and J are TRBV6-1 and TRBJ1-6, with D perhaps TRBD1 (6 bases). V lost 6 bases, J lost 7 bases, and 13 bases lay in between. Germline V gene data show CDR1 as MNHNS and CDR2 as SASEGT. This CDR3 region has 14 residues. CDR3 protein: CASSPDRLNSPLHF. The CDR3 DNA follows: TGTGCCAGCAGCCCTGACAGGTTAAATTCACCCCTCCACTTT.

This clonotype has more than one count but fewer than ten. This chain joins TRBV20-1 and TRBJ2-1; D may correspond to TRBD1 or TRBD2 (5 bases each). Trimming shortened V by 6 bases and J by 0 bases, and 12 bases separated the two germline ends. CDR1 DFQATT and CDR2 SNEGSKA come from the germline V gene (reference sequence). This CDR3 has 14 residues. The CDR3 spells CSATGRSSYNEQFF. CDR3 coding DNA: TGCAGTGCCACGGGACGGAGCTCCTACAATGAGCAGTTCTTC.

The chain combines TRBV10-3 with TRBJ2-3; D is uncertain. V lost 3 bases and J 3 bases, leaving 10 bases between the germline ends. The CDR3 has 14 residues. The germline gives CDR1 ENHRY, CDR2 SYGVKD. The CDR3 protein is CAISDSKITDTQYF. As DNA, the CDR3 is TGTGCCATCAGTGACAGTAAAATTACAGATACGCAGTATTTT.

The chain's CDR3 is CASSLGQWGAYEQYF. As DNA, the CDR3 is TGTGCCAGCAGTTTGGGACAGTGGGGAGCCTACGAGCAGTACTTC. The chain employs TRBV28 and TRBJ2-7; 7 bases fit TRBD1. J was trimmed by 2 bases and V by 3 bases; bases with no gene match: 7. Per the germline V gene, CDR1 is MDHEN and CDR2 is SYDVKM. The CDR3 consists of 15 residues.

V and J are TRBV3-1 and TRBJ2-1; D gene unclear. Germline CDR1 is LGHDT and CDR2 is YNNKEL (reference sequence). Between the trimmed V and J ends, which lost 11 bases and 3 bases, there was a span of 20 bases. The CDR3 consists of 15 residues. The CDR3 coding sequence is TGTGCCTCCACCCAAACAGCTGGTTTCTACAATGAGCAGTTCTTC. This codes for CASTQTAGFYNEQFF.

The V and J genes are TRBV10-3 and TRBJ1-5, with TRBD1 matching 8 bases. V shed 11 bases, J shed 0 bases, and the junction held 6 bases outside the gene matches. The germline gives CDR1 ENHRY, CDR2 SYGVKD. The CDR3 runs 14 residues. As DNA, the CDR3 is TGTGCCTCAGGGGGGACAGGTAGCAATCAGCCCCAGCATTTT. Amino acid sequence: CASGGTGSNQPQHF.

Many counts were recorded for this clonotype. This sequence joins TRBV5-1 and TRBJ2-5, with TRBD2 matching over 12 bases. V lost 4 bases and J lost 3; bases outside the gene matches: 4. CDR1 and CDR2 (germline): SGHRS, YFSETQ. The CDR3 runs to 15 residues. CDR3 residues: CASSIGLAGKETQYF. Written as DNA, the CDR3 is TGCGCCAGCAGCATTGGACTAGCGGGAAAAGAGACCCAGTACTTC.

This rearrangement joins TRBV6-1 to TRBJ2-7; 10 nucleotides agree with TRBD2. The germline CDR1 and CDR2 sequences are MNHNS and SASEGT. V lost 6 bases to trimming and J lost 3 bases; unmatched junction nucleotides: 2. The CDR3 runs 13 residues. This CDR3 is CASRPSGSYEQYF. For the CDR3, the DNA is TGTGCCAGCAGGCCTAGCGGGAGCTACGAGCAGTACTTC.

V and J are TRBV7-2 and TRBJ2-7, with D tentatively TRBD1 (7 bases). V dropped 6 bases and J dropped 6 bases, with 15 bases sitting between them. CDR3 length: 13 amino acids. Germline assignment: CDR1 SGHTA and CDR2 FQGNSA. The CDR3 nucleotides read TGTGCCAGCAGGTCTACAGGGGACTCCGAGCAGTACGTC. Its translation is CASRSTGDSEQYV.

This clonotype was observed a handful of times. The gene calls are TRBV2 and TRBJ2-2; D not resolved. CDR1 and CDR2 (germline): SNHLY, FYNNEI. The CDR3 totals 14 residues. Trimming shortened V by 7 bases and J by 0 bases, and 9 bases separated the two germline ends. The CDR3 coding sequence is TGTGCCAGCAAAGCCAGGTCGAACACCGGGGAGCTGTTTTTT. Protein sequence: CASKARSNTGELFF. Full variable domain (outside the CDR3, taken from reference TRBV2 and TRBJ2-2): EPEVTQTPSHQVTQMGQEVILRCVPISNHLYFYWYRQILGQKVEFLVSFYNNEISEKSEIFDDQFSVERPDGSNFTLKIRSTKLEDSAMYFCASKARSNTGELFFGEGSRLTVL.

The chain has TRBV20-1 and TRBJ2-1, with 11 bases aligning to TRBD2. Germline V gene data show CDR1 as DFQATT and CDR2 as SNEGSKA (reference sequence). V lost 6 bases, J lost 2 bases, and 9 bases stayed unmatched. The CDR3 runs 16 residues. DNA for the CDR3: TGCAGTGCCCCCCCCGGGGGACTAGCGGCCTACAATGAGCAGTTCTTC. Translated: CSAPPGGLAAYNEQFF.

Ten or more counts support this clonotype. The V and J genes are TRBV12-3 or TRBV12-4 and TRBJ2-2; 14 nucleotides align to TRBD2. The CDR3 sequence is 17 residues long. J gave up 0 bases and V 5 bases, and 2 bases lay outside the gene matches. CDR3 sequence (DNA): TGTGCCAGCAGTCGGACTAGCGGGGGGACGAACACCGGGGAGCTGTTTTTT. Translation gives CASSRTSGGTNTGELFF.

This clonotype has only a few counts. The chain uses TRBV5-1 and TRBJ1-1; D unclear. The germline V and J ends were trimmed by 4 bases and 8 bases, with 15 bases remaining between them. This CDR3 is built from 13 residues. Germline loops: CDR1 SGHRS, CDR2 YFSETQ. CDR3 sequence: CASSQDRQAEAFF. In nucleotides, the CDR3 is TGCGCCAGCAGCCAGGACCGTCAGGCAGAAGCTTTCTTT. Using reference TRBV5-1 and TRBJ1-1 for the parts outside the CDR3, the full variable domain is KAGVTQTPRYLIKTRGQQVTLSCSPISGHRSVSWYQQTPGQGLQFLFEYFSETQRNKGNFPGRFSGRQFSNSRSEMNVSTLELGDSALYLCASSQDRQAEAFFGQGTRLTVV.

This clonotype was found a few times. In DNA form, the CDR3 reads TGTGCCAGCGGACATTCGGGGGGCGGTGGGGAGCTGTTTTTT. Amino acids: CASGHSGGGGELFF. The chain has TRBV7-7 and TRBJ2-2; D perhaps matches TRBD2 (7 bases). Per germline, CDR1 SSHAT and CDR2 FNYEAQ (reference sequence). This CDR3 region has 14 residues. The V end was cut by 8 bases, the J end by 8 bases, with 18 bases between.

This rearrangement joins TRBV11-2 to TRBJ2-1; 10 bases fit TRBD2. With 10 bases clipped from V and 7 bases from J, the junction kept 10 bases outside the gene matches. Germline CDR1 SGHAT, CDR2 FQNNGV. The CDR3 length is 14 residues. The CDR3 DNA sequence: TGTGCCACGGGGGCTAGCGGGAGTTTGAATGAGCAGTTCTTC. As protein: CATGASGSLNEQFF. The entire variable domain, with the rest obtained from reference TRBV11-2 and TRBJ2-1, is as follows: EAGVAQSPRYKIIEKRQSVAFWCNPISGHATLYWYQQILGQGPKLLIQFQNNGVVDDSQLPKDRFSAERLKGVDSTLKIQPAKLEDSAVYLCATGASGSLNEQFFGPGTRLTVL.

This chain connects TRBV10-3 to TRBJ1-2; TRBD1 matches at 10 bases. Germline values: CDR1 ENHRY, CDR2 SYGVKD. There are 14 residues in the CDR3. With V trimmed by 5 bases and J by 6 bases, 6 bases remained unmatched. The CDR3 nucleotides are TGTGCCATCAGTTCCGACAGGGGGCTTAATGGCTACACCTTC. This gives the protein CAISSDRGLNGYTF.

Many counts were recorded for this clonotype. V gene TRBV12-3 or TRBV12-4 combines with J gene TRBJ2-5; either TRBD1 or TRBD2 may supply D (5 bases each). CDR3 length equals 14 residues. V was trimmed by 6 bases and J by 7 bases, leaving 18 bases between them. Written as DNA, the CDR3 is TGTGCCAGCAGGAAACAGCAGGGACCCGGGACCCAGTACTTC. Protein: CASRKQQGPGTQYF.

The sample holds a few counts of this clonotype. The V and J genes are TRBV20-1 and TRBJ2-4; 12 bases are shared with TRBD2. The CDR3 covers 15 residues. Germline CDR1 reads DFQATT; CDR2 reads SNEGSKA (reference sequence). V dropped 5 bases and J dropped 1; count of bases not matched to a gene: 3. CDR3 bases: TGCAGTGCTTCTAGCGGGGGGGTTGCCAAAAACATTCAGTACTTC. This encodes CSASSGGVAKNIQYF.

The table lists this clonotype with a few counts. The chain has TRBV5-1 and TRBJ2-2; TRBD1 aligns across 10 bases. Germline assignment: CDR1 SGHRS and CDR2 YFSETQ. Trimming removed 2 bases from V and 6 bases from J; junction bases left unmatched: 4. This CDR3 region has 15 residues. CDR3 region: CASSFGGTGAGELFF. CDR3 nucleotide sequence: TGCGCCAGCAGCTTCGGCGGGACAGGGGCCGGGGAGCTGTTTTTT.

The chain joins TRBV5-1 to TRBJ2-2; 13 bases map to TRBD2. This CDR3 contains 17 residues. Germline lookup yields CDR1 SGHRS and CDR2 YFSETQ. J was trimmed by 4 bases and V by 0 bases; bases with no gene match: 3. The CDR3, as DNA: TGCGCCAGCAGCTTGGGTGGACTAGCGGGAGCCACCGGGGAGCTGTTTTTT. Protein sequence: CASSLGGLAGATGELFF.

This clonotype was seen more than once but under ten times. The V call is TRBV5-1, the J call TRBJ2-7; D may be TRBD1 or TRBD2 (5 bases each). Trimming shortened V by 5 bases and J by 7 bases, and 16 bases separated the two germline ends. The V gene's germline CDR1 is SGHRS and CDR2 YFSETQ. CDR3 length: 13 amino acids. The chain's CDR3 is CASSPGTEREQYF. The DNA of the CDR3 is TGCGCCAGCAGTCCCGGGACGGAGCGAGAGCAGTACTTC.

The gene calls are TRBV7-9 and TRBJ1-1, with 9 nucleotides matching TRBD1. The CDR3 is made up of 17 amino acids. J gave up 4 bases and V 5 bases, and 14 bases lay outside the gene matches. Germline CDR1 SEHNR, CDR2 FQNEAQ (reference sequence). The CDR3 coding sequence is TGTGCCAGCAGCCCCTCCGGGACAGGGACCCGCAGCACTGAAGCTTTCTTT. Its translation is CASSPSGTGTRSTEAFF. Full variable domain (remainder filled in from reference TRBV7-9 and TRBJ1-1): DTGVSQNPRHKITKRGQNVTFRCDPISEHNRLYWYRQTLGQGPEFLTYFQNEAQLEKSRLLSDRFSAERPKGSFSTLEIQRTEQGDSAMYLCASSPSGTGTRSTEAFFGQGTRLTVV.

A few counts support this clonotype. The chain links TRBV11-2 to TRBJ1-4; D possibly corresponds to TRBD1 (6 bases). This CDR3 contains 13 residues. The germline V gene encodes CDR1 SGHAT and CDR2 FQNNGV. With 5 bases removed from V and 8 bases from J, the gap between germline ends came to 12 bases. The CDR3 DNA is TGTGCCAGCAGCCACAGGGAAGGAGAAAAACTGTTTTTT. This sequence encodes CASSHREGEKLFF.

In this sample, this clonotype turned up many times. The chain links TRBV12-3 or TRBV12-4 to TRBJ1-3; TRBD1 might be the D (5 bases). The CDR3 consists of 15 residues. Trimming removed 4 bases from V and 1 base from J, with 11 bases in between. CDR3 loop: CASSSREDSGNTIYF. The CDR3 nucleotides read TGTGCCAGCAGTTCCAGGGAGGATTCTGGAAACACCATATATTTT.

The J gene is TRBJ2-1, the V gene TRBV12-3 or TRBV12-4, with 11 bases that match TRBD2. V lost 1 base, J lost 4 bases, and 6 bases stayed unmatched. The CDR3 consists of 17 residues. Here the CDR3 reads CASSLVGLAGDYNEQFF. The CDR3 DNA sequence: TGTGCCAGCAGTTTAGTCGGACTAGCGGGCGATTACAATGAGCAGTTCTTC.

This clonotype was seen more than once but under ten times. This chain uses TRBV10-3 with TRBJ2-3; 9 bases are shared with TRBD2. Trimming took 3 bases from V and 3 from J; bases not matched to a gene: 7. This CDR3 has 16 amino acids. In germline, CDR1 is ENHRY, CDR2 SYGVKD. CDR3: CAISELPTSGTDTQYF. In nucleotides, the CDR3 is TGTGCCATCAGTGAACTACCGACTAGCGGTACAGATACGCAGTATTTT.